The present T cell receptor beta chain was sequenced within a study of OX40 agonist ivuxolimab in advanced cancers. The V segment lost 6 bases and the J segment 6 bases; nucleotides outside the gene matches: 8. Looked up from germline, CDR1 is MNHNY and CDR2 is SVGAGI (reference sequence). This CDR3 comprises 14 residues. Study results and caveats: Clonal expansion in partial responders at 0.1-3.0 mg/kg ranked among the lowest.

This clone was seen just once. The target antigen is unknown. Here immunoSEQ multiplex PCR was the method, and the copy in TCRdb shows in-frame clones only, minus some. The sample has tens of thousands of clones; approximately 85% are singletons. The TCR sequence derives from an adult with an advanced solid tumor such as melanoma, head and neck, liver or kidney cancer. The rearrangement joins TRBV6-6 to TRBJ2-7, with 10 bases matching TRBD1. The sample was CD4+ or CD8+ T cells sorted from blood, taken in a trial of the OX40 agonist ivuxolimab. CDR3 sequence reads: CASSRDRGFGEQYF. CDR3 nucleotides: TGTGCCAGCAGCCGGGACAGGGGTTTTGGCGAGCAGTACTTC.